The 18 T cell receptor beta chains below all came from one sample that was sequenced in a study of cytomegalovirus exposure and HLA in healthy donors. Primers included in the PCR were 60 Vbeta and 13 Jbeta primers. Method: immunoSEQ multiplex PCR; TCRdb's copy keeps in-frame clones and lacks some. The profile covers some 200,000 clones, with around three quarters appearing a single time and around 1.9% taken by the ten largest. Material: PBMCs. The receptors come from a woman in her twenties or thirties in good health and CMV-seropositive.

The CDR3 loop is CASSLGGTGELFF. CDR3 sequence (DNA): TGTGCCAGCAGCCTGGGGGGAACCGGGGAGCTGTTTTTT. This chain links TRBV6-5 with TRBJ2-2, with a tentative D call TRBD2 (6 bases). The CDR3 runs to 13 residues. Trimming took off 6 bases at V and 5 bases at J, with 10 bases between the two ends. Germline lookup yields CDR1 MNHEY and CDR2 SVGAGI.

The CDR3 is CASSLRSNTEAFF. CDR3 nucleotides: TGTGCCAGCAGCTTGAGGTCGAACACTGAAGCTTTCTTT. V usage is TRBV11-3 and J usage is TRBJ1-1; D gene unclear. Germline V CDR1 and CDR2: SGHNT, YENEEA. Trimming stripped 3 bases from V and 1 base from J, with 6 bases between. The CDR3 has 13 amino acids.

The rearrangement joins TRBV4-3 to TRBJ1-5; D is perhaps TRBD1 (6 bases). CDR3 size: 15 residues. Germline V gives CDR1 LGHNA, CDR2 YSLEER. V dropped 1 base and J dropped 7 bases, with 14 bases sitting between them. CDR3 coding DNA: TGCGCCAGCAGCCAAGGCCCCAGGGGCGGGCAGCCCCAGCATTTT. The encoded protein is CASSQGPRGGQPQHF.

This clone came up a few times. The rearrangement links TRBV6-5 to TRBJ1-1; the match to TRBD1 covers 7 bases. After removal of 4 bases from V and 1 base from J, the junction contained 9 bases not matched to a gene. Germline CDR1 is MNHEY and CDR2 is SVGAGI. The CDR3 extends over 16 amino acids. CDR3 protein: CASSSLQGSQNTEAFF. CDR3 in DNA: TGTGCCAGCAGTTCCTTACAGGGGTCCCAGAACACTGAAGCTTTCTTT.

The rearrangement joins TRBV10-1 to TRBJ2-5; TRBD2 matches 9 bases. In germline, CDR1 is WNHNN, CDR2 SYGVQD (reference sequence). V shed 5 bases, J shed 7 bases, and the junction held 11 bases outside the gene matches. This CDR3 region has 15 residues. DNA for the CDR3: TGCGCCAGCAGTCAGAATGGACTAGCGTTAGGGACCCAGTACTTC. Its protein product is CASSQNGLALGTQYF.

The V and J genes are TRBV18 and TRBJ2-5, with TRBD2 matching over 10 bases. Germline CDR1 and CDR2: KGHSH and LQKENI. CDR3 length: 15 residues. Trimming cost V 3 bases and J 5 bases; bases outside gene matches: 6. Here the CDR3 DNA reads TGTGCCAGCTCACCCACTAGCGGGATTAGCGAGACCCAGTACTTC. Translated, it gives CASSPTSGISETQYF.

This clone was seen once. This chain's CDR3 is CASSLLYTEAFF. CDR3 nucleotides: TGTGCCAGCAGCTTGCTTTACACTGAAGCTTTCTTT. This chain uses TRBV5-6 with TRBJ1-1; D is unclear. The CDR3 contains 12 residues. Germline loops: CDR1 SGHDT, CDR2 YYEEEE. Trimming stripped 1 base from V and 3 bases from J, with 4 bases between.

This clone was observed a few times. The chain joins TRBV28 to TRBJ2-7; the D gene is possibly TRBD1 (6 bases). Germline V gene lookup returns CDR1 MDHEN and CDR2 SYDVKM. Trimming removed 8 bases at V and 1 base at J, with 18 bases between. The CDR3 is 15 amino acids. DNA of the CDR3: TGTGCCAGCCGTACTTGGGGGCAGGGGTCCTACGAGCAGTACTTC. It translates to CASRTWGQGSYEQYF.

Only a few counts were recorded for this clone. This sequence joins TRBV19 and TRBJ1-3; no clear D. V shed 7 bases and J shed 0 bases, with 10 bases lying between them. This CDR3 is 14 amino acids long. Germline CDR1 is LNHDA and CDR2 is SQIVND (reference sequence). CDR3 DNA sequence: TGTGCCAGTACCAGACGGAGCTCTGGAAACACCATATATTTT. Residues: CASTRRSSGNTIYF.

This clone has a handful of counts. The chain joins TRBV18 to TRBJ2-1; TRBD2 matches 8 bases. V lost 4 bases and J lost 6; bases outside the gene matches: 2. Germline values: CDR1 KGHSH, CDR2 LQKENI. There are 13 residues in the CDR3. Written as DNA, the CDR3 is TGTGCCAGCTCACTCGGGACTAGCAATGAGCAGTTCTTC. Translation gives CASSLGTSNEQFF.

This chain joins TRBV27 and TRBJ2-5, with 7 bases matching TRBD1. The V gene's germline CDR1 is MNHEY and CDR2 SMNVEV (reference sequence). The CDR3 has 15 amino acids. V dropped 6 bases and J dropped 0; count of bases not matched to a gene: 7. The CDR3 DNA is TGTGCCAGCAGCTGGACAGGCCGGTACCAAGAGACCCAGTACTTC. Its translation: CASSWTGRYQETQYF.

This sequence joins TRBV25-1 and TRBJ2-1, with D perhaps TRBD2 (6 bases). CDR3 length: 15 amino acids. The V end was cut by 3 bases, the J end by 6 bases, with 15 bases between. Germline loops: CDR1 MGHDK, CDR2 SYGVNS. CDR3 coding DNA: TGTGCCAGCAGTGATTGGCGGGGCCACGTCAATGAGCAGTTCTTC. Translating gives CASSDWRGHVNEQFF.

V is TRBV18 and J is TRBJ2-2; 7 nucleotides line up with TRBD2. This CDR3 contains 15 residues. V was clipped by 4 bases and J by 3 bases; unmatched bases: 5. Per the germline V gene, CDR1 is KGHSH and CDR2 is LQKENI. The CDR3 coding sequence is TGTGCCAGCTCACTTTCGGGAGGCTACACCGGGGAGCTGTTTTTT. This encodes CASSLSGGYTGELFF.

CDR3 sequence reads: CSVEDPDTDGYTF. DNA of the CDR3: TGCAGCGTTGAAGACCCGGACACTGATGGCTACACCTTC. The chain combines TRBV29-1 with TRBJ1-2; TRBD1 might be the D (5 bases). The V and J ends lost 0 bases and 6 bases respectively, with 11 bases between them. The CDR3 contains 13 residues. Germline loops: CDR1 SQVTM, CDR2 ANQGSEA.

The chain recombines TRBV29-1 with TRBJ2-1; 12 bases match TRBD2. The germline gives CDR1 SQVTM, CDR2 ANQGSEA. This CDR3 region has 17 residues. V was clipped by 0 bases and J by 3 bases; unmatched bases: 6. DNA of the CDR3: TGCAGCGTTGAAGATACTAGCGGGGGGTCCTTCTACAATGAGCAGTTCTTC. Protein sequence: CSVEDTSGGSFYNEQFF.

J is TRBJ1-1 and V is TRBV4-3; no clear D. Germline V lookup: CDR1 LGHNA, CDR2 YSLEER. CDR3 length: 15 residues. V was shortened by 1 base and J by 0 bases, with 9 bases between the two germline ends. CDR3 amino acids: CASSQGGRLNTEAFF. The CDR3 DNA is TGCGCCAGCAGCCAAGGAGGTCGGCTGAACACTGAAGCTTTCTTT.

The V call is TRBV25-1, the J call TRBJ2-5; TRBD2 agrees at 10 bases. Germline CDR1 reads MGHDK; CDR2 reads SYGVNS. The CDR3 loop spans 17 amino acids. The ends lost 5 bases at V and 0 bases at J; junction bases unmatched: 9. This CDR3 is CASSLAGEGANQETQYF. Here the CDR3 DNA reads TGTGCCAGCAGTCTAGCGGGAGAGGGGGCGAACCAAGAGACCCAGTACTTC. Supplemented by reference TRBV25-1 and TRBJ2-5, the full variable domain reads EADIYQTPRYLVIGTGKKITLECSQTMGHDKMYWYQQDPGMELHLIHYSYGVNSTEKGDLSSESTVSRIRTEHFPLTLESARPSHTSQYLCASSLAGEGANQETQYFGPGTRLLVL.

This sequence joins TRBV7-2 and TRBJ2-2; 7 bases map to TRBD1. The CDR3 runs to 17 residues. The germline V gene has CDR1 SGHTA and CDR2 FQGNSA. The junction had 9 bases not matched to a gene; V was cut back by 4 bases and J by 1 base. This CDR3 is CASSSSPWTGNTGELFF. CDR3 in DNA: TGTGCCAGCAGCTCGAGCCCTTGGACAGGGAACACCGGGGAGCTGTTTTTT.